Following are 15 T cell receptor beta chains from one sample sequenced in a study of cytotoxic CD8 clonotypes in ibrutinib-treated CLL. Produced via immunoSEQ multiplex PCR; TCRdb's table is partial and in-frame only. The table has approximately 340,000 clones, 67% seen once. Sequencing was performed on PBMCs, taken after 36 months of ibrutinib treatment. The source is a human donor with chronic lymphocytic leukemia.

This rearrangement joins TRBV15 to TRBJ2-1; weak D call: TRBD2 (5 bases). There are 13 residues in the CDR3. Looked up from germline, CDR1 is LNHNV and CDR2 is YYDKDF (reference sequence). Trimming removed 1 base from V and 7 bases from J, with 8 bases in between. This CDR3 reads CATSRARENEQFF. The CDR3 nucleotides are TGTGCCACCAGCAGAGCGAGGGAAAATGAGCAGTTCTTC. The full variable domain, its missing parts supplied by reference TRBV15 and TRBJ2-1, is DAMVIQNPRYQVTQFGKPVTLSCSQTLNHNVMYWYQQKSSQAPKLLFHYYDKDFNNEADTPDNFQSRRPNTSFCFLDIRSPGLGDTAMYLCATSRARENEQFFGPGTRLTVL.

This clone was detected a few times. This rearrangement joins TRBV30 to TRBJ1-2; unclear D gene. Germline CDR1 GTSNPN, CDR2 SVGIG (reference sequence). The CDR3 totals 12 residues. The V end lost 0 bases, the J end lost 8 bases, and 10 bases lay between the germline ends. CDR3 amino acids: CAWSVQKPGYTF. The CDR3 bases are TGTGCCTGGAGTGTACAGAAGCCCGGCTACACCTTC. Based on the CDR3 plus reference TRBV30 and TRBJ1-2, the full variable domain is SQTIHQWPATLVQPVGSPLSLECTVEGTSNPNLYWYRQAAGRGLQLLFYSVGIGQISSEVPQNLSASRPQDRQFILSSKKLLLSDSGFYLCAWSVQKPGYTFGSGTRLTVV.

The CDR3 DNA is TGTGCCAGCAGCCCTGGGGACAGGCCCTACTATGGCTACACCTTC. Translation: CASSPGDRPYYGYTF. This chain connects TRBV5-6 to TRBJ1-2; 8 bases line up with TRBD1. V lost 4 bases, J lost 3 bases, and 8 bases stayed unmatched. This CDR3 region has 15 residues. The germline V gene has CDR1 SGHDT and CDR2 YYEEEE.

This clone was seen just once. The V gene is TRBV5-8, the J gene TRBJ1-5, with D possibly TRBD1 on 6 matching bases. The V and J ends lost 4 bases and 5 bases respectively, with 13 bases between them. Germline CDR1 reads SGHTS; CDR2 reads YDEGEE. CDR3 length: 14 residues. The CDR3 reads CASSAHRVDQPQHF. CDR3 DNA sequence: TGTGCCAGCAGCGCCCACAGGGTGGATCAGCCCCAGCATTTT.

The rearrangement links TRBV2 to TRBJ2-7; 11 nucleotides line up with TRBD2. There are 15 residues in the CDR3. The germline CDR1 and CDR2 sequences are SNHLY and FYNNEI. Trimming cost V 10 bases and J 5 bases; bases outside gene matches: 13. The CDR3 nucleotides are TGTGCCACACAGGGAACTAGCGGGAGCAACCACGAGCAGTACTTC. Its protein product is CATQGTSGSNHEQYF.

This rearrangement joins TRBV5-1 to TRBJ1-2, with D perhaps matching TRBD1 (5 bases). Trimming removed 4 bases from V and 8 bases from J, with 18 bases in between. Germline CDR1 and CDR2: SGHRS and YFSETQ. The CDR3 loop spans 14 amino acids. DNA for the CDR3: TGCGCCAGCAGCCCCAGGGACCCGAATGGCGGCTACACCTTC. Protein product: CASSPRDPNGGYTF.

The V gene is TRBV7-8, the J gene TRBJ2-2; possible D gene TRBD1, 5 bases. Germline V gene sequence: CDR1 SGHVS, CDR2 FQNEAQ. V dropped 5 bases and J dropped 2 bases, with 15 bases sitting between them. There are 16 residues in the CDR3. CDR3 sequence: CASSDSQGFNTGELFF. The CDR3 bases are TGTGCCAGCAGCGATAGTCAGGGATTTAACACCGGGGAGCTGTTTTTT.

This chain uses TRBV19 with TRBJ2-7, with D possibly matching TRBD1 (5 bases). CDR1 is LNHDA, CDR2 SQIVND, per germline (reference sequence). The V and J ends lost 6 bases and 3 bases respectively, with 18 bases between them. This CDR3 region has 15 residues. As DNA, the CDR3 is TGTGCCAGTAGACAGGCAGTTTCGCTACGCTACGAGCAGTACTTC. Residues: CASRQAVSLRYEQYF.

This chain uses TRBV7-6 with TRBJ2-3; possibly TRBD1 for D (5 bases). The V and J ends lost 8 bases and 2 bases respectively, with 11 bases between them. This CDR3 spans 13 amino acids. Germline CDR1 SGHVS, CDR2 FNYEAQ. The chain's CDR3 is CASVGHHTDTQYF. The CDR3 coding sequence is TGTGCCAGCGTCGGACACCACACAGATACGCAGTATTTT.

CDR3 DNA sequence: TGTGCCAGCAGAACAACAGGGGGCTACGAGCAGTACTTC. As protein: CASRTTGGYEQYF. The gene calls are TRBV6-5 and TRBJ2-7; 8 nucleotides align to TRBD1. From germline, CDR1 is MNHEY and CDR2 SVGAGI. The CDR3 runs to 13 residues. V lost 6 bases, J lost 3 bases, and 4 bases stayed unmatched.

The J gene is TRBJ2-7, the V gene TRBV2; D is possibly TRBD1 or TRBD2 (5 bases each). The germline CDR1 and CDR2 sequences are SNHLY and FYNNEI. The CDR3 extends over 14 amino acids. V was pared by 6 bases and J by 2 bases, with 14 bases between. Written as DNA, the CDR3 is TGTGCCAGCAGGCCCTCGGGACCTACCTACGAGCAGTACTTC. Translating gives CASRPSGPTYEQYF.

V usage is TRBV7-9 and J usage is TRBJ1-3; TRBD1 is a possible D gene (6 bases). In germline, CDR1 is SEHNR, CDR2 FQNEAQ (reference sequence). Between the trimmed V and J ends, which lost 5 bases and 5 bases, there was a span of 16 bases. The CDR3 loop spans 15 amino acids. CDR3 protein: CASSPEGVLRNTIYF. The CDR3 DNA sequence: TGTGCCAGCAGCCCGGAGGGGGTGTTGAGAAACACCATATATTTT.

The chain employs TRBV28 and TRBJ2-5; D remains unclear. Germline lookup yields CDR1 MDHEN and CDR2 SYDVKM. Trimming removed 3 bases at V and 5 bases at J, with 4 bases between. The CDR3 has 11 residues. The CDR3 spells CASSLVETQYF. Here the CDR3 DNA reads TGTGCCAGCAGTTTGGTGGAGACCCAGTACTTC.

The chain uses TRBV12-5 and TRBJ1-2; TRBD1 matches 9 bases. The germline V gene has CDR1 LGHNT and CDR2 FRNRAP. The CDR3 totals 20 residues. V lost 1 base to trimming and J lost 6 bases; unmatched junction nucleotides: 21. DNA of the CDR3: TGTGCTAGTGGTTTGGCCCAAAAGACAGGGGGAGATTGGCCAATAGATGGCTACACCTTC. As protein: CASGLAQKTGGDWPIDGYTF.

The rearrangement links TRBV28 to TRBJ2-4; D uncertain. The V end was cut by 8 bases, the J end by 4 bases, with 6 bases between. Germline CDR1 reads MDHEN; CDR2 reads SYDVKM. CDR3 length: 11 amino acids. DNA for the CDR3: TGTGCCAGCCTTGAGAAAAACATTCAGTACTTC. It encodes CASLEKNIQYF.